The clone carrying this T cell receptor beta chain was detected only a few times. What it binds is unknown. A universal primer site was created by template switching, with the cDNA bearing unique molecular identifiers. TCRdb called the 5' RACE reads again in MiXCR, with one record for every CDR3 protein. The table lists under 450,000 distinct CDR3 sequences, about 18% of them singletons, with roughly 12% in the top ten. This record comes from a study of identical twins. Study-level points and caveats: Memory repertoires showed no such pattern, whereas abundant cord blood beta clonotypes carried fewer insertions.

V lost 7 bases, J lost 6 bases, and 16 bases lay in between. CDR1 is SQVTM, CDR2 ANQGSEA, per germline. The CDR3 covers 13 residues. The gene calls are TRBV29-1 and TRBJ2-1; D possibly corresponds to TRBD2 (5 bases). The sequencing sample was made of naive T cells sorted from blood. The clonotype was recovered from a man between 45 and 60 years old in good health. CDR3 DNA: TGCAGCGCCTGGGAGTCCGGGTCCAATGAGCAGTTCTTC. This codes for CSAWESGSNEQFF.